This T cell receptor beta chain came from a study of blood T cell repertoires in COVID-19. Study at large: COVID-19 samples from acute and convalescent phases originated in the United States, Italy and Spain.

This clone was seen only a few times. The data were produced by immunoSEQ multiplex PCR, yet TCRdb's version contains in-frame clones alone and is incomplete. The sample includes roughly 250,000 clones, roughly 87% seen only once; the top ten take 2.5% to 3%. Germline V gene sequence: CDR1 LGHDT, CDR2 YNNKEL (reference sequence). V lost 3 bases to trimming and J lost 8 bases; unmatched junction nucleotides: 4. The length of the CDR3 is 14 residues. The sequence was collected from a woman aged 25 to 39 with acute COVID-19. Sample: PBMCs or T cells enriched from blood (not recorded which). The V call is TRBV3-1 (or the pseudogene TRBV3-2), the J call TRBJ1-6; 7 positions match TRBD1. CDR3 region: CASSQIGGHSPLHF. DNA of the CDR3: TGTGCCAGCAGCCAGATAGGGGGCCATTCACCCCTCCACTTT.